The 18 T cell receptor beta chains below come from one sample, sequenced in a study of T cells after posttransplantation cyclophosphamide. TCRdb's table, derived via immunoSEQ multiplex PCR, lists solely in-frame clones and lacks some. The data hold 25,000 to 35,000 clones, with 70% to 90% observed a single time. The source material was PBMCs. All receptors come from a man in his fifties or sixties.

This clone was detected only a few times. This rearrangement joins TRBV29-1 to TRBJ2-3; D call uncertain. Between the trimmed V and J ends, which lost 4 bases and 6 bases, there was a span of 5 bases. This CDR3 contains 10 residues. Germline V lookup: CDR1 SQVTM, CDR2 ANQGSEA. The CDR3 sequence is CSVVRDTQYF. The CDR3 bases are TGCAGCGTTGTCAGGGATACGCAGTATTTT.

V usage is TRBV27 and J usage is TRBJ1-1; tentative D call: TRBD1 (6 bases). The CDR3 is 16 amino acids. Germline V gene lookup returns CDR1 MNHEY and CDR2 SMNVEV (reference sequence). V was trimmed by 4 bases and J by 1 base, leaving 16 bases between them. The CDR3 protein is CASSSSRGQKNTEAFF. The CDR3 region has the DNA TGTGCCAGCAGTTCATCAAGAGGACAGAAGAACACTGAAGCTTTCTTT.

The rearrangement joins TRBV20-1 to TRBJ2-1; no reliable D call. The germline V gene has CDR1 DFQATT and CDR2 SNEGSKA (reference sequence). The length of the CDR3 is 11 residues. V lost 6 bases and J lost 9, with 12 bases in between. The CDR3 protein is CSAEYVAEQFF. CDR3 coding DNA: TGCAGTGCCGAGTATGTTGCTGAGCAGTTCTTC.

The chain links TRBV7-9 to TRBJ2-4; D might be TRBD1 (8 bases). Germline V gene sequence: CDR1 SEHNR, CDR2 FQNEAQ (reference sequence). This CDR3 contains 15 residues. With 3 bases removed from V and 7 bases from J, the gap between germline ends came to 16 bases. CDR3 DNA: TGTGCCAGCAGCTTTACGGACAGGGAGGGGAACATTCAGTACTTC. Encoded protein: CASSFTDREGNIQYF.

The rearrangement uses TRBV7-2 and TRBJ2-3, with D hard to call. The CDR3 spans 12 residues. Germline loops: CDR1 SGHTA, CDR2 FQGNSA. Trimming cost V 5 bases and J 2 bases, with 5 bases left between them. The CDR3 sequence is CASSPITDTQYF. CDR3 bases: TGTGCCAGCAGCCCCATCACAGATACGCAGTATTTT.

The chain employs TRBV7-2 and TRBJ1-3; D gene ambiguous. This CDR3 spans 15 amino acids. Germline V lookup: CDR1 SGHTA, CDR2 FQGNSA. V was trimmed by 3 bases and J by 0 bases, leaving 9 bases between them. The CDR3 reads CASSFSQSSGNTIYF. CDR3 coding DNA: TGTGCCAGCAGCTTTTCACAGTCCTCTGGAAACACCATATATTTT.

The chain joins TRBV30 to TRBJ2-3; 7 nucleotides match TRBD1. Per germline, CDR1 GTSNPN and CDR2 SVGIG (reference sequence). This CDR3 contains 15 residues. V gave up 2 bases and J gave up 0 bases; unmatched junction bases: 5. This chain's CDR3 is CAWSRDSGSTDTQYF. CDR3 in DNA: TGTGCCTGGAGTCGGGACAGTGGAAGCACAGATACGCAGTATTTT. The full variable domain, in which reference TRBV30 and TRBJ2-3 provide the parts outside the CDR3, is SQTIHQWPATLVQPVGSPLSLECTVEGTSNPNLYWYRQAAGRGLQLLFYSVGIGQISSEVPQNLSASRPQDRQFILSSKKLLLSDSGFYLCAWSRDSGSTDTQYFGPGTRLTVL.

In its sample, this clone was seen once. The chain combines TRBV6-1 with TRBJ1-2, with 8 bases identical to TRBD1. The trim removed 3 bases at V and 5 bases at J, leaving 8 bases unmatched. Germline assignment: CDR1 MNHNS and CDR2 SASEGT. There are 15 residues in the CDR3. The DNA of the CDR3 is TGTGCCAGCAGTGATTCTGGACAGGGCTATTATGGCTACACCTTC. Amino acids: CASSDSGQGYYGYTF.

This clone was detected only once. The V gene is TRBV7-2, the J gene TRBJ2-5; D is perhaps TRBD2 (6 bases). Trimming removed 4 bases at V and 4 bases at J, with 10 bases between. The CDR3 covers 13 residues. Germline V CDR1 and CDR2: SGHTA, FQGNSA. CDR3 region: CASSSVGGETQYF. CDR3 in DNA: TGTGCCAGCAGCTCGGTGGGGGGAGAGACCCAGTACTTC.

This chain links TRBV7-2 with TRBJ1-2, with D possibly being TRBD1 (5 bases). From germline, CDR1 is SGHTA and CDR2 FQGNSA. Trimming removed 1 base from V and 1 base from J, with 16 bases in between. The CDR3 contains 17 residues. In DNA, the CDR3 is TGTGCCAGCAGCTTAGGGGGCGGGGGGATCAATAACTATGGCTACACCTTC. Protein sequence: CASSLGGGGINNYGYTF.

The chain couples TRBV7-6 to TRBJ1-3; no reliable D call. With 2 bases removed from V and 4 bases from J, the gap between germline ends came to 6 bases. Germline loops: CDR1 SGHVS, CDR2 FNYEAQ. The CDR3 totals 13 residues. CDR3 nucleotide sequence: TGTGCCAGCAGCTTATTGTTAGGAAACACCATATATTTT. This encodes CASSLLLGNTIYF.

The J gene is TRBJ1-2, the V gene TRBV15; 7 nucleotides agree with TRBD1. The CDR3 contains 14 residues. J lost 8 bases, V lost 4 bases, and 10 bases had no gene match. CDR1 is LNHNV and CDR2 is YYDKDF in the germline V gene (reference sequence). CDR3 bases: TGTGCCACCAGCACCCGAATAACAGGGGAGGGCTACACCTTC. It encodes CATSTRITGEGYTF. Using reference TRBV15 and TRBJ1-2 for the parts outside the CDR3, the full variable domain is DAMVIQNPRYQVTQFGKPVTLSCSQTLNHNVMYWYQQKSSQAPKLLFHYYDKDFNNEADTPDNFQSRRPNTSFCFLDIRSPGLGDTAMYLCATSTRITGEGYTFGSGTRLTVV.

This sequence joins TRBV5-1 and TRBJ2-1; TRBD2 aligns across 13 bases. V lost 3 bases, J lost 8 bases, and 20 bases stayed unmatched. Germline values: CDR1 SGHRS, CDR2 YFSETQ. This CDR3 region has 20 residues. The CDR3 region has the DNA TGCGCCAGCAGCTCACTAAGAGGGGTAGGGACTAGCGGGATGCTCTATGAGCAGTTCTTC. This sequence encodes CASSSLRGVGTSGMLYEQFF.

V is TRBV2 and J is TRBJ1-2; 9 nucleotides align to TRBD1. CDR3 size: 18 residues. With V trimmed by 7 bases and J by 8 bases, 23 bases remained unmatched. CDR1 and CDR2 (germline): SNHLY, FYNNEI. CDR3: CASNQQGSLGTGSIGYTF. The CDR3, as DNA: TGTGCCAGCAACCAACAGGGGTCCCTCGGGACAGGGTCCATCGGCTACACCTTC.

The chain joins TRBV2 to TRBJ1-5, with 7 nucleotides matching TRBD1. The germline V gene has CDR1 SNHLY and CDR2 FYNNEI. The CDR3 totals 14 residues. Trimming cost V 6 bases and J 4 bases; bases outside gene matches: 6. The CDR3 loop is CASRVDRKNQPQHF. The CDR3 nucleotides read TGTGCCAGCAGAGTGGACAGGAAGAATCAGCCCCAGCATTTT.

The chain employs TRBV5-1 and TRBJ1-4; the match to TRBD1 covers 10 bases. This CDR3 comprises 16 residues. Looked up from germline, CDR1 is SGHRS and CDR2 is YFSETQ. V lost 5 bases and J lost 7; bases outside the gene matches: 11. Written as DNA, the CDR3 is TGCGCCAGCAGAAAGACCGGGACAGGGGCGAGTGAAAAACTGTTTTTT. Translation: CASRKTGTGASEKLFF. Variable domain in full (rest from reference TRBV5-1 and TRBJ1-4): KAGVTQTPRYLIKTRGQQVTLSCSPISGHRSVSWYQQTPGQGLQFLFEYFSETQRNKGNFPGRFSGRQFSNSRSEMNVSTLELGDSALYLCASRKTGTGASEKLFFGSGTQLSVL.

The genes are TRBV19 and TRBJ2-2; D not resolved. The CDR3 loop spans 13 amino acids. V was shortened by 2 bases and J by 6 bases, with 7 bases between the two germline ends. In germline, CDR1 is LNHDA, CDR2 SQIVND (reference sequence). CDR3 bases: TGTGCCAGTAGTATAATGAGGTCCGGGGAGCTGTTTTTT. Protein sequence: CASSIMRSGELFF.

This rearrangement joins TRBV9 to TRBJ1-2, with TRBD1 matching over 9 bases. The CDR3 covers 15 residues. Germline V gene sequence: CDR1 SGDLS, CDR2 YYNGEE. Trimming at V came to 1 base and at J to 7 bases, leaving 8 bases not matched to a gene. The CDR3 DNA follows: TGTGCCAGCAGCGTAACCGGGACAGGGATGTCTGGCTACACCTTC. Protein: CASSVTGTGMSGYTF. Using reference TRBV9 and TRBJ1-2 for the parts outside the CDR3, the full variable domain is DSGVTQTPKHLITATGQRVTLRCSPRSGDLSVYWYQQSLDQGLQFLIQYYNGEERAKGNILERFSAQQFPDLHSELNLSSLELGDSALYFCASSVTGTGMSGYTFGSGTRLTVV.